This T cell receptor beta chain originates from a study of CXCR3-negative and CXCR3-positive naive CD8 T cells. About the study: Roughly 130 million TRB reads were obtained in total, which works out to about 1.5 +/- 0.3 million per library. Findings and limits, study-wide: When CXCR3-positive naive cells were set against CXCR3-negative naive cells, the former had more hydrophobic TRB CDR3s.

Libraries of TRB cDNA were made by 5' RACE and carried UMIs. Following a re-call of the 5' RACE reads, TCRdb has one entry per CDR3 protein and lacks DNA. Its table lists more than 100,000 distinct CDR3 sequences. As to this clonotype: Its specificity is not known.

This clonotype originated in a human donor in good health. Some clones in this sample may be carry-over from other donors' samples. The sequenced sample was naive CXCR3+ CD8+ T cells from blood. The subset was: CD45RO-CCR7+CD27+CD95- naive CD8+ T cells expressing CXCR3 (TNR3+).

The CDR3 protein is CASSQDLPDFGPYGYTF. The chain combines TRBV4-2 with TRBJ1-2. The CDR3 runs 17 residues. Germline values: CDR1 LGHNA, CDR2 YNFKEQ.